Below, 15 T cell receptor beta chains from the same sample are listed, as sequenced in a study of CD8 T cells in ankylosing spondylitis. Each CDR3 protein gets one entry after TCRdb re-called the 5' RACE reads with MiXCR. This table holds some 130,000 distinct CDR3 sequences, about an eighth found once. The source material was blood, either unsorted or a sorted T cell fraction (not recorded which). Receptors were obtained from a female donor with ankylosing spondylitis or in good health (not recorded which).

This clonotype was counted a few times. This could be a read error, since a much larger clone is one nucleotide away. The DNA for the CDR3 is TGTGCCAGCAGTGAAGGACCCCTAAAGAAGGCTTTCTTT. This translates into CASSEGPLKKAFF. The V gene is TRBV25-1, the J gene TRBJ1-1, with D hard to call. V was clipped by 2 bases and J by 11 bases, with 15 bases between them. CDR1 MGHDK and CDR2 SYGVNS come from the germline V gene. The CDR3 loop spans 13 amino acids.

There are many counts of this clonotype. This sequence joins TRBV12-3 or TRBV12-4 and TRBJ2-7; D may be TRBD2 (5 bases). Trimming removed 4 bases from V and 1 base from J, with 11 bases in between. The CDR3 sequence is 14 residues long. CDR3 protein: CASSWMRTSYEQYF. As DNA, the CDR3 is TGTGCCAGCAGTTGGATGAGGACTTCCTACGAGCAGTACTTC.

In this sample, this clonotype turned up a few times. The chain links TRBV9 to TRBJ2-7; 7 nucleotides match TRBD1. After removal of 0 bases from V and 2 bases from J, the junction contained 8 bases not matched to a gene. Germline V lookup: CDR1 SGDLS, CDR2 YYNGEE. This CDR3 is built from 16 residues. The DNA for the CDR3 is TGTGCCAGCAGCGTAGTCGGAGACAGGGCCCCCTACGAGCAGTACTTC. Translated: CASSVVGDRAPYEQYF.

The chain carries TRBV6-1 and TRBJ1-1, with D tentatively TRBD1 (6 bases). V shed 6 bases and J shed 0 bases, with 11 bases lying between them. This CDR3 has 14 amino acids. Germline V gene lookup returns CDR1 MNHNS and CDR2 SASEGT. The CDR3 spells CASSRGQLNTEAFF. CDR3 nucleotide sequence: TGTGCCAGCAGCCGTGGACAGTTGAACACTGAAGCTTTCTTT.

This clonotype was seen ten or more times. The J gene is TRBJ2-1, the V gene TRBV4-1, with 12 bases fitting TRBD2. The germline V gene has CDR1 MGHRA and CDR2 YSYEKL. After removal of 2 bases from V and 11 bases from J, the junction contained 4 bases not matched to a gene. The CDR3 spans 14 residues. The chain's CDR3 is CASSQLGLAGQQFF. In DNA, the CDR3 is TGCGCCAGCAGCCAACTGGGACTAGCGGGCCAGCAGTTCTTC.

This clonotype was observed at least ten times. This chain connects TRBV6-4 to TRBJ2-2, with D tentatively TRBD1 or TRBD2 (6 bases each). The length of the CDR3 is 14 residues. CDR1 MRHNA and CDR2 SNTAGT come from the germline V gene. The ends were cut back, 7 bases at V and 3 bases at J, with 12 bases in the middle. The CDR3: CASTRGLYTGELFF. DNA of the CDR3: TGTGCCAGCACTCGGGGGCTTTACACCGGGGAGCTGTTTTTT.

There are many counts of this clonotype. This chain links TRBV7-2 with TRBJ2-2; tentatively, D is TRBD2 (5 bases). CDR1 SGHTA and CDR2 FQGNSA come from the germline V gene. Trimming took off 2 bases at V and 1 base at J, with 11 bases between the two ends. The CDR3 totals 16 residues. The CDR3 sequence is CASSLWFRGNTGELFF. The CDR3 region has the DNA TGTGCCAGCAGCTTATGGTTTCGGGGGAACACCGGGGAGCTGTTTTTT.

V usage is TRBV12-3 or TRBV12-4 and J usage is TRBJ2-3; D is perhaps TRBD2 (6 bases). The germline V and J ends were trimmed by 7 bases and 6 bases, with 17 bases remaining between them. There are 14 residues in the CDR3. In DNA form, the CDR3 reads TGTGCCAGCAACCCGGTGGGCGGGGTGGATACGCAGTATTTT. Residues: CASNPVGGVDTQYF.

Points on this clonotype: The junction shows a germline mismatch at one end, possibly a read error. The genes are TRBV14 and TRBJ2-3; the match to TRBD2 covers 9 bases. CDR1 and CDR2 from the germline V gene are SGHDN and FVKESK. The CDR3 spans 12 residues. CDR3 sequence reads: CASSQAASGVDF. In DNA form, the CDR3 reads TGTGCCAGCAGCCAAGCAGCTAGCGGGGTTGATTTT.

This clonotype was found a few times. The chain is built from TRBV27 and TRBJ2-6; no firm D call. CDR1 is MNHEY, CDR2 SMNVEV, per germline (reference sequence). The V end was cut by 6 bases, the J end by 0 bases, with 3 bases between. This CDR3 has 13 residues. CDR3 amino acids: CASRASGANVLTF. CDR3 DNA: TGTGCCAGCAGGGCCTCTGGGGCCAACGTCCTGACTTTC.

As regards this clonotype: It may be a read error: a sequence one base away is much more abundant. Here the CDR3 reads CASSSPFRGSYSEQFF. CDR3 DNA sequence: TGTGCCAGCAGCTCCCCGTTCCGAGGCTCCTACAGTGAGCAGTTCTTC. The chain employs TRBV7-8 and TRBJ2-1; no reliable D call. CDR1 and CDR2 from the germline V gene are SGHVS and FQNEAQ. The CDR3 totals 16 residues.

The chain couples TRBV12-3 or TRBV12-4 to TRBJ2-7; 8 bases match TRBD1. Trimming at V came to 3 bases and at J to 2 bases, leaving 6 bases not matched to a gene. This CDR3 has 15 residues. CDR3 amino acids: CASSFNAGGPYEQYF. The CDR3 DNA reads as TGTGCCAGCAGTTTTAACGCAGGGGGCCCCTACGAGCAGTACTTC.

This clonotype was counted at least ten times. V is TRBV29-1 and J is TRBJ2-5, with TRBD2 as a possible D gene (6 bases). The CDR3 consists of 13 residues. Germline V gene sequence: CDR1 SQVTM, CDR2 ANQGSEA. V dropped 7 bases and J dropped 7 bases, with 19 bases sitting between them. As DNA, the CDR3 is TGCAGCGACATGGAGGGGTCGACGGGGACCCAGTACTTC. It yields the protein CSDMEGSTGTQYF.

This clonotype was observed once. The rearrangement joins TRBV5-1 to TRBJ2-7; TRBD1 aligns across 7 bases. This CDR3 has 13 residues. Germline loops: CDR1 SGHRS, CDR2 YFSETQ. Trimming removed 4 bases from V and 8 bases from J; junction bases left unmatched: 9. This CDR3 is CASSAVGGLQQYF. As DNA, the CDR3 is TGCGCCAGCAGCGCGGTAGGGGGCCTACAGCAGTACTTC.

The chain recombines TRBV5-1 with TRBJ2-7; a weak D match, TRBD2 (5 bases). Germline V gene lookup returns CDR1 SGHRS and CDR2 YFSETQ. V was trimmed by 0 bases and J by 7 bases, leaving 14 bases between them. The CDR3 has 14 amino acids. CDR3: CASSLGRQTGEQYF. CDR3 DNA: TGCGCCAGCAGCTTGGGACGGCAGACGGGGGAGCAGTACTTC.